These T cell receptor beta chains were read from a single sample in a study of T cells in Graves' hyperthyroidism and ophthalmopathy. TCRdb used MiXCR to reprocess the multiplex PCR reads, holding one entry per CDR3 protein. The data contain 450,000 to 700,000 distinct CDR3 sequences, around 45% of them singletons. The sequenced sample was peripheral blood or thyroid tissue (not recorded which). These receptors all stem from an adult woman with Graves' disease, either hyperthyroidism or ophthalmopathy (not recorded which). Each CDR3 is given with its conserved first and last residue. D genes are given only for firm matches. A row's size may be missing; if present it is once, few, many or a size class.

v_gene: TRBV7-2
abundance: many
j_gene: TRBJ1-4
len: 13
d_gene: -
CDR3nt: TGTGCCAGCAGCTTACACCCAGACGAAAAACTGTTTTTT
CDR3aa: CASSLHPDEKLFF

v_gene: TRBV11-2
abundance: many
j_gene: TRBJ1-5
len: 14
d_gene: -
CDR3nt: TGTGCCAGCAGCAGGACCAGGGGCAATCAGCCCCAGCATTTT
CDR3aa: CASSRTRGNQPQHF

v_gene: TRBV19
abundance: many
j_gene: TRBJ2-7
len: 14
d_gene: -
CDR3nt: TGTGCCAGCTCGCTGAGAGGCAGCTTCTACGAGCAGTACTTC
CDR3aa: CASSLRGSFYEQYF

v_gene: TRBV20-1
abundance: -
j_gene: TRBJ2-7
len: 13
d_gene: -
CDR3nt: TGCAGTGCCGACGGAGGGTTAAACTACGAGCAGTACTTC
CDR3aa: CSADGGLNYEQYF

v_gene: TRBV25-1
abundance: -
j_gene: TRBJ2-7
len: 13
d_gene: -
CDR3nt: TGTGCCAGCAGAACAGGTTTGTCTGCCGAGCAGTACTTC
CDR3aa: CASRTGLSAEQYF

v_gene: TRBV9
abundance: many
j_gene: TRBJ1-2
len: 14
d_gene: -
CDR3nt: TGTGCCAGCAGCGTAGCTACAGGGAACTATGGCTACACCTTC
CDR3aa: CASSVATGNYGYTF

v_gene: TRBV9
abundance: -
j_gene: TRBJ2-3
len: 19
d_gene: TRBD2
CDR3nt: TGTGCCAGCAGCCCAAAAGGGAACAGACTAGCGGGAGTCACAGATACGCAGTATTTT
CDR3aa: CASSPKGNRLAGVTDTQYF

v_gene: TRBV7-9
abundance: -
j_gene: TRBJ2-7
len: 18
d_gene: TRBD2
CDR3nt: TGTGCCAGCACTCTAACCGGGACTAGCGGGAGTGCCCCCTACGAGCAGTACTTC
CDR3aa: CASTLTGTSGSAPYEQYF

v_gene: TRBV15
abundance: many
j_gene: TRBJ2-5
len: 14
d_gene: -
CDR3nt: TGTGCCACCAGCTCCAGAGGAGGGCAGGAGACCCAGTACTTC
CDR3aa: CATSSRGGQETQYF

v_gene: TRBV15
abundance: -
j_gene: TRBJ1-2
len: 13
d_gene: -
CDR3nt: TGTGCCACCAGCCAAGACGGAAACTATGGCTACACCTTC
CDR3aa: CATSQDGNYGYTF

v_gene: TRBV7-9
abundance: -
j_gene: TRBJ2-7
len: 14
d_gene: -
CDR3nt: TGTGCCAGCAGCCCGGTCCTCCTCAGGGACGAGCAGTACTTC
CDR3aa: CASSPVLLRDEQYF

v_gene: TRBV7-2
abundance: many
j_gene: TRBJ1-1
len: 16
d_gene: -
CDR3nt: TGTGCCAGCAGCACAGATTCTAGGACAGACTTTTCTGAAGCTTTCTTT
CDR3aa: CASSTDSRTDFSEAFF

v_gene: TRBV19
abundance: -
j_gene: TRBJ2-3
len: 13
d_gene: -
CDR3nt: TGTGCCAGTAGTATCAGGATGTCAGATACGCAGTATTTT
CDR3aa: CASSIRMSDTQYF

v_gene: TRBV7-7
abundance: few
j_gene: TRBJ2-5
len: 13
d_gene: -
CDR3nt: TGTGCTAGCAGCTCCGGGACTGCGGAGACCCAGTACTTC
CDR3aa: CASSSGTAETQYF

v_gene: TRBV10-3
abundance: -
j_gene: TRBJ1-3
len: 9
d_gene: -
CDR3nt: TGTGCCATCAGGGGTAAACGGGGTTTC
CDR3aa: CAIRGKRGF

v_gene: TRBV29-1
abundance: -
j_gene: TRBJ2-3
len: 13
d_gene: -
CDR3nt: TGCAGCTTAAGACTAGTCGTAGCAGATACGCAGTATTTT
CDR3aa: CSLRLVVADTQYF

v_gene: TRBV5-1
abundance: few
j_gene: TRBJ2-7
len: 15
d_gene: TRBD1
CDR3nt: TGCGCCAGCAGCCCGGGGACAGGCCAAACCTACGAGCAGTACTTC
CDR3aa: CASSPGTGQTYEQYF

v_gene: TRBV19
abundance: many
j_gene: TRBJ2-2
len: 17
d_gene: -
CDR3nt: TGTGCCAGTAGTAAGATGGTCGGCACAGCGAACACCGGGGAGCTGTTTTTT
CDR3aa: CASSKMVGTANTGELFF

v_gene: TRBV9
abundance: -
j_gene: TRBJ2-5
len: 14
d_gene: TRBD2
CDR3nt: TGTGCCAGCAGCGTAGAGCGGGGCCACCAGACCCAGTACTTC
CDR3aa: CASSVERGHQTQYF

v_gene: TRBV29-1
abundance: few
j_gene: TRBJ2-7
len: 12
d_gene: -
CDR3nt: TGCAGCGTTGTAGTCACTACCTACGAGCAGTACTTC
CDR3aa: CSVVVTTYEQYF

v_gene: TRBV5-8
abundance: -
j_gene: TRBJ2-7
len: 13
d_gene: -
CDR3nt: TGTGCCAGCAGCTTGGGTCCCTTGGGCGAGCAGTACTTC
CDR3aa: CASSLGPLGEQYF

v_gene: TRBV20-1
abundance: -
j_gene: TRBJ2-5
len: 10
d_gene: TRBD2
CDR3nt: TGCAGTGCGGCCGGGACTAGCTGGTACTTC
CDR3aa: CSAAGTSWYF

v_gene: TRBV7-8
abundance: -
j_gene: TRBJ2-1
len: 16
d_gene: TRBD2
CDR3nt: TGTGCCAGCAGCTTAGTGGGCGGGAGGATTTACAATGAGCAGTTCTTC
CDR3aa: CASSLVGGRIYNEQFF

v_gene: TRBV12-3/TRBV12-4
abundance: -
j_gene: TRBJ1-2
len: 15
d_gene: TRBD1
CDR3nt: TGTGCCAGCAGTCAGAACAGGGGCGGCTACTATGGCTACACCTTC
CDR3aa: CASSQNRGGYYGYTF

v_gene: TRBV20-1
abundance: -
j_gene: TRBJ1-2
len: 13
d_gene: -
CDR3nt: TGCAGTGCCCTACTTGAGATTGGGGATGGCTACACCTTC
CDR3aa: CSALLEIGDGYTF